This TCR beta chain stems from a study of T-cell reconstitution after alpha-beta-depleted transplantation in children. Ten or more counts support this clonotype. Unique molecular identifiers were built into the TCRbeta library. MiXCR, applied by TCRdb to the PCR reads, yields one record per CDR3 protein. The sample includes some 340,000 distinct CDR3 sequences, about 9.4% of them seen just once. This CDR3 comprises 15 residues. Trimming shortened V by 1 base and J by 1 base, and 13 bases separated the two germline ends. Germline loops: CDR1 DFQATT, CDR2 SNEGSKA (reference sequence). Sequenced material: PBMCs from the stem cell graft donor, taken from the stem cell graft. V and J are TRBV20-1 and TRBJ1-1; D perhaps matches TRBD1 (5 bases). The origin of this receptor is a human donor who donated a stem cell graft to a child with acute lymphoblastic leukemia. In DNA, the CDR3 is TGCAGTGCTAGAGGACTGGGGGGAAAGAACACTGAAGCTTTCTTT. Protein product: CSARGLGGKNTEAFF.